The 23 T cell receptor beta chains presented below share a single source sample, sequenced in a study of shared clonotypes between healthy human individuals. Naive CD8 cells were CD45RO-negative, positively selected for CCR7, excluding terminally differentiated effector memory CD45RA+ cells. Clones were sequenced by immunoSEQ multiplex PCR, and TCRdb holds only the in-frame ones, with some missing. The sample lists around 2,000,000 clones; approximately 94% were seen once. Material for sequencing was naive CD8+ T cells sorted from blood. These receptors came from a young man in good health.

As to this clone: The same CDR3 can be traced to other DNA sequences in this sample. CDR3 sequence: CASSLGQGSYEQYF. Written as DNA, the CDR3 is TGTGCCAGCAGTTTGGGACAGGGGAGCTACGAGCAGTACTTC. The J gene is TRBJ2-7, the V gene TRBV28; 10 bases line up with TRBD1. Germline CDR1 and CDR2: MDHEN and SYDVKM. V dropped 3 bases and J dropped 3; count of bases not matched to a gene: 2. The CDR3 contains 14 residues.

The CDR3: CATLGWGNTEAFF. DNA for the CDR3: TGTGCCACTCTAGGGTGGGGGAACACTGAAGCTTTCTTT. V gene TRBV28 combines with J gene TRBJ1-1, with D uncertain. Germline loops: CDR1 MDHEN, CDR2 SYDVKM. V was pared by 10 bases and J by 1 base, with 13 bases between. CDR3 length: 13 amino acids.

The chain combines TRBV7-9 with TRBJ1-5; D is undetermined. Germline-derived CDR1 and CDR2 are SEHNR and FQNEAQ (reference sequence). The CDR3 covers 12 residues. Trimming left V 3 bases short and J 5 bases short, with 5 bases between. CDR3 sequence: CASSFSDQPQHF. CDR3 coding DNA: TGTGCCAGCAGCTTTTCAGATCAGCCCCAGCATTTT.

The CDR3, as DNA: TGTGCCAGCAGTACTGTGGGACAGTTTCCTGAGACCCAGTACTTC. Translated: CASSTVGQFPETQYF. V gene TRBV11-2 combines with J gene TRBJ2-5; TRBD1 matches 7 bases. The CDR3 runs 15 residues. V lost 6 bases to trimming and J lost 5 bases; unmatched junction nucleotides: 12. Germline V gene data show CDR1 as SGHAT and CDR2 as FQNNGV. The whole variable domain, filled in from reference TRBV11-2 and TRBJ2-5, reads EAGVAQSPRYKIIEKRQSVAFWCNPISGHATLYWYQQILGQGPKLLIQFQNNGVVDDSQLPKDRFSAERLKGVDSTLKIQPAKLEDSAVYLCASSTVGQFPETQYFGPGTRLLVL.

The J gene is TRBJ2-5, the V gene TRBV30; TRBD1 agrees at 7 bases. The J call may not be correct, given that the DNA end is closer to TRBJ2-7. Germline loops: CDR1 GTSNPN, CDR2 SVGIG (reference sequence). The CDR3 has 13 amino acids. The chain's CDR3 is CAWSRDSSYEQYF. The DNA of the CDR3 is TGTGCCTGGAGTCGGGACAGCTCCTACGAGCAGTACTTC.

The CDR3 DNA reads TGCGCCAGCAGCCCGGACAGGGGACCACACTACGAGCAGTACTTC. Its translation: CASSPDRGPHYEQYF. This chain links TRBV4-1 with TRBJ2-7; 9 bases match TRBD1. Germline values: CDR1 MGHRA, CDR2 YSYEKL. CDR3 length: 15 residues. V shed 4 bases and J 3 bases; nucleotides not matched to a gene: 7.

The gene calls are TRBV13 and TRBJ2-3; 8 bases fit TRBD2. Germline values: CDR1 PRHDT, CDR2 FYEKMQ (reference sequence). The CDR3 consists of 17 residues. Germline trimming cut 0 bases from V and 8 bases from J; bases unmatched to any gene: 13. The CDR3 is CASSLGLLADATPTQYF. For the CDR3, the DNA is TGTGCCAGCAGCTTAGGACTACTAGCGGATGCGACTCCTACGCAGTATTTT.

The chain couples TRBV7-3 to TRBJ2-3, with D unresolved. With 1 base removed from V and 4 bases from J, the gap between germline ends came to 9 bases. CDR1 and CDR2 from the germline V gene are SGHTA and FQGTGA. The CDR3 contains 14 residues. CDR3 region: CASSLNSRADTQYF. In nucleotides, the CDR3 is TGTGCCAGCAGCTTAAACTCTAGGGCAGATACGCAGTATTTT.

This clone showed up just a few times. The genes are TRBV6-1 and TRBJ1-1; D remains ambiguous. Trimming removed 3 bases from V and 0 bases from J, with 11 bases in between. In germline, CDR1 is MNHNS, CDR2 SASEGT. The CDR3 is 15 amino acids. For the CDR3, the DNA is TGTGCCAGCAGTGAGGTACAGACCATGAACACTGAAGCTTTCTTT. It is translated as CASSEVQTMNTEAFF.

The genes are TRBV2 and TRBJ2-5, with 7 bases that match TRBD2. The germline V gene has CDR1 SNHLY and CDR2 FYNNEI. Trimming cost V 6 bases and J 2 bases; bases outside gene matches: 9. The CDR3 is 15 amino acids. This CDR3 is CASRETGGGQETQYF. The CDR3 DNA is TGTGCCAGCAGGGAGACGGGAGGAGGGCAAGAGACCCAGTACTTC.

The chain carries TRBV30 and TRBJ2-2; D ambiguous. The germline V and J ends were trimmed by 5 bases and 0 bases, with 7 bases remaining between them. CDR3 length: 13 residues. Germline V gives CDR1 GTSNPN, CDR2 SVGIG (reference sequence). The CDR3 sequence is CAWDYANTGELFF. CDR3 in DNA: TGTGCCTGGGATTACGCGAACACCGGGGAGCTGTTTTTT. The variable domain in full, completed from reference TRBV30 and TRBJ2-2, reads SQTIHQWPATLVQPVGSPLSLECTVEGTSNPNLYWYRQAAGRGLQLLFYSVGIGQISSEVPQNLSASRPQDRQFILSSKKLLLSDSGFYLCAWDYANTGELFFGEGSRLTVL.

The rearrangement uses TRBV5-6 and TRBJ2-3, with 8 positions matching TRBD2. V gave up 2 bases and J gave up 3 bases; unmatched junction bases: 8. This CDR3 comprises 16 residues. Germline CDR1 SGHDT, CDR2 YYEEEE. The CDR3 nucleotides read TGTGCCAGCAGCTTCTGGGTTAGCGGGATTACAGATACGCAGTATTTT. This codes for CASSFWVSGITDTQYF. Full variable domain (rest looked up from reference TRBV5-6 and TRBJ2-3): DAGVTQSPTHLIKTRGQQVTLRCSPKSGHDTVSWYQQALGQGPQFIFQYYEEEERQRGNFPDRFSGHQFPNYSSELNVNALLLGDSALYLCASSFWVSGITDTQYFGPGTRLTVL.

The chain combines TRBV29-1 with TRBJ2-2; D tentatively reads TRBD1 or TRBD2 (7 bases each). The CDR3 has 15 residues. V was trimmed by 3 bases and J by 5 bases, leaving 16 bases between them. The germline V gene has CDR1 SQVTM and CDR2 ANQGSEA. CDR3 coding DNA: TGCAGCGTTGAGGGAGGGACAGACTTAACCGGGGAGCTGTTTTTT. Its translation: CSVEGGTDLTGELFF.

This clone was found once. The V gene is TRBV5-4, the J gene TRBJ2-7, with 9 bases matching TRBD2. CDR1 SGHNT and CDR2 YYREEE come from the germline V gene (reference sequence). CDR3 length: 14 amino acids. V shed 2 bases and J 4 bases; nucleotides not matched to a gene: 4. CDR3 protein: CASSFATSGYEQYF. CDR3 nucleotide sequence: TGTGCCAGCAGCTTTGCGACTAGCGGATACGAGCAGTACTTC.

Turning to this clone: The sample carries other DNA sequences with the same CDR3. The chain links TRBV30 to TRBJ2-7; D gene uncertain. Germline V lookup: CDR1 GTSNPN, CDR2 SVGIG (reference sequence). The CDR3 spans 12 residues. Deletions cut 0 bases from V and 1 base from J, with 4 bases between. The DNA for the CDR3 is TGTGCCTGGAGTGTAGCGTCCTACGAGCAGTACTTC. It is translated as CAWSVASYEQYF.

The chain uses TRBV10-1 and TRBJ2-3, with D uncertain. Germline V gene lookup returns CDR1 WNHNN and CDR2 SYGVQD (reference sequence). CDR3 size: 13 residues. Trimming left V 2 bases short and J 3 bases short, with 6 bases between. The CDR3 region is CASSEIWTDTQYF. CDR3 coding DNA: TGCGCCAGCAGTGAGATATGGACAGATACGCAGTATTTT.

To note about this clone: Additional DNA sequences in this sample encode the identical CDR3. V is TRBV5-1 and J is TRBJ2-7; D unclear. Per the germline V gene, CDR1 is SGHRS and CDR2 is YFSETQ. The CDR3 has 13 residues. Between the trimmed V and J ends, which lost 1 base and 0 bases, there was a span of 5 bases. The CDR3 DNA reads TGCGCCAGCAGCTTGTACACCTCCTACGAGCAGTACTTC. Residues: CASSLYTSYEQYF.

The J gene is TRBJ1-1, the V gene TRBV10-3; D remains unclear. The CDR3 consists of 15 residues. Per germline, CDR1 ENHRY and CDR2 SYGVKD. The V and J ends lost 3 bases and 0 bases respectively, with 11 bases between them. CDR3 loop: CAISDDREMNTEAFF. The CDR3 region has the DNA TGTGCCATCAGTGATGATAGAGAAATGAACACTGAAGCTTTCTTT.

The V call is TRBV7-9, the J call TRBJ2-1; 10 bases align to TRBD2. Per germline, CDR1 SEHNR and CDR2 FQNEAQ (reference sequence). This CDR3 region has 17 residues. The ends lost 5 bases at V and 5 bases at J; junction bases unmatched: 12. The CDR3 here is CASSTASGGLRDNEQFF. Here the CDR3 DNA reads TGTGCCAGCAGCACGGCTAGCGGGGGCCTTCGGGACAATGAGCAGTTCTTC. The entire variable domain, with the rest obtained from reference TRBV7-9 and TRBJ2-1, is as follows: DTGVSQNPRHKITKRGQNVTFRCDPISEHNRLYWYRQTLGQGPEFLTYFQNEAQLEKSRLLSDRFSAERPKGSFSTLEIQRTEQGDSAMYLCASSTASGGLRDNEQFFGPGTRLTVL.

The chain joins TRBV7-2 to TRBJ2-3, with D perhaps matching TRBD1 (5 bases). Trimming stripped 7 bases from V and 0 bases from J, with 14 bases between. Germline-derived CDR1 and CDR2 are SGHTA and FQGNSA. The CDR3 length is 15 residues. The chain's CDR3 is CASTQGITSTDTQYF. The DNA of the CDR3 is TGTGCCAGCACCCAGGGTATTACTAGCACAGATACGCAGTATTTT.

This clone was observed a single time. In DNA, the CDR3 is TGTGCCAGCAGCTTAGCTCCGGGGTCTCCCCTCCACTTT. Translating it yields CASSLAPGSPLHF. The chain couples TRBV7-9 to TRBJ1-6; D not certain. The CDR3 runs 13 residues. V shed 0 bases and J shed 13 bases, with 10 bases lying between them. Germline-derived CDR1 and CDR2 are SEHNR and FQNEAQ (reference sequence).

The chain carries TRBV5-6 and TRBJ1-1; maybe TRBD1 (6 bases). V was trimmed by 2 bases and J by 0 bases, leaving 11 bases between them. Germline-derived CDR1 and CDR2 are SGHDT and YYEEEE. The CDR3 is 15 residues long. The CDR3: CASSLSGQMNTEAFF. CDR3 in DNA: TGTGCCAGCAGCTTATCAGGACAGATGAACACTGAAGCTTTCTTT.

With regard to this clone: Possible read error: a much larger clone is one base away. V is TRBV28 and J is TRBJ2-7; 9 nucleotides match TRBD1. There are 13 residues in the CDR3. Per the germline V gene, CDR1 is MDHEN and CDR2 is SYDVKM. The V and J ends lost 6 bases and 1 base, in that order; junction bases with no gene match: 1. The CDR3 loop is CASSGTGSYEQYF. Here the CDR3 DNA reads TGTGCCAGCAGCGGGACAGGGTCCTACGAGCAGTACTTC.